The rows below give T cell receptor beta chains drawn from one sample of a study of T cell repertoires in cytomegalovirus infection. TCRdb itself ran the reads through MiXCR, one entry per CDR3 protein. The sample comprises around 300,000 distinct CDR3 sequences, 25% of which are singletons, and more than 10% rests with the top ten. The antigens for these receptors are not known. The sequenced sample was cultured PBMCs, obtained from culture after CMV antigen stimulation. The source of these receptors is a human donor in good health (CMV status not recorded). Some clones in this sample may be carry-over from other donors' samples. Each CDR3 is given with its conserved first and last residue. The order of the fields is clone size, D gene, J gene, V gene, CDR3 DNA, CDR3 protein. The D gene is left open where the match is weak. Only some rows state a clone size, as once, few, many or a class for expanded clones.

>few|TRBD2|TRBJ2-3|TRBV27
TGTGCCAGCAGATGGACTAGCGGGACCTATACGCAGTATTTT
CASRWTSGTYTQYF
>.|.|TRBJ1-1|TRBV5-1
TGCGCCAGCAGGCCCCTTCCGGGGGGGAACACTGAAGCTTTCTTT
CASRPLPGGNTEAFF
>few|.|TRBJ1-2|TRBV6-2/TRBV6-3
TGTGCCAGCAGCCCCGACGGATATGGCTACACCTTC
CASSPDGYGYTF
>.|.|TRBJ1-1|TRBV7-8
TGTGCCAGCAGCTTAGGTCTCTCGGCGAGAGCTTTCTTT
CASSLGLSARAFF
>.|.|TRBJ1-3|TRBV4-3
TGCGCCAGCAGCCAAGACACCCAGGGATTCTCTGGAAACACCATATATTTT
CASSQDTQGFSGNTIYF
>many|.|TRBJ2-1|TRBV7-2
TGTGCCAGCAGCTTGTGGGGTGAGCAGTTCTTC
CASSLWGEQFF
>.|TRBD2|TRBJ2-1|TRBV6-6
TGTGCCAGCAGTTCCCGTAGCGGGAGTGGTTACAATGAGCAGTTCTTC
CASSSRSGSGYNEQFF
>.|.|TRBJ2-7|TRBV20-1
TGCAGTGCTAGTCAAGGGGCGCGAAACGAGCAGTACTTC
CSASQGARNEQYF
>once|.|TRBJ1-5|TRBV20-1
TGCAGTCTCCGGGACAGCAATCAGCCCCAGCATTTT
CSLRDSNQPQHF
>.|TRBD1|TRBJ2-3|TRBV9
TGTGCCAGCAGCACGGGACAGGGGGCAGGGGATACGCAGTATTTT
CASSTGQGAGDTQYF
>few|TRBD2|TRBJ2-3|TRBV7-9
TGTGCCAGCAGCTCGTCGAGCGGGAGGGCCGGGTGGAGAGATACGCAGTATTTT
CASSSSSGRAGWRDTQYF
>many|.|TRBJ1-5|TRBV7-9
TGTGCCAGCAGCAAAGATAGCAATCAGCCCCAGCATTTT
CASSKDSNQPQHF
>many|.|TRBJ2-7|TRBV7-6
TGTGCCAGCAGCCCCCGGACGCAAATCTACGAGCAGTACTTC
CASSPRTQIYEQYF
>few|.|TRBJ2-3|TRBV7-9
TGTGCCAGCAATTTCCTGGGGGGCCCCACAGATACGCAGTATTTT
CASNFLGGPTDTQYF
>few|.|TRBJ1-1|TRBV12-3/TRBV12-4
TGTGCCAGCAGTCGGGCGGACAGAAAGAACACTGAAGCTTTCTTT
CASSRADRKNTEAFF
>few|.|TRBJ1-4|TRBV6-5
TGTGCCAGCAGTTACATTCGAGATACTAATGAAAAACTGTTTTTT
CASSYIRDTNEKLFF
>.|.|TRBJ2-1|TRBV29-1
TGCAGCGTTCCCCCTGGAGGATCCTCCTACAATGAGCAGTTCTTC
CSVPPGGSSYNEQFF
>.|.|TRBJ1-4|TRBV5-5
TGTGCCAGCAGCTTGCTAAGTCTGGAAAAACTGTTTTTT
CASSLLSLEKLFF
>.|TRBD2|TRBJ2-3|TRBV19
TGTGCCAGTAGTATAGTTGCGGGAGGGCCTACAGATACGCAGTATTTT
CASSIVAGGPTDTQYF
>.|.|TRBJ1-2|TRBV20-1
TGCAGTGCTAGCACGGACCGTGGATATGGCTACACCTTC
CSASTDRGYGYTF
>many|TRBD1|TRBJ2-1|TRBV7-8
TGTGCCAGCAGCTTAGTAACAGGGGGACGATACAATGAGCAGTTCTTC
CASSLVTGGRYNEQFF
>few|.|TRBJ2-5|TRBV27
TGTGCCAGCAGTTTATCGGTACTGGAGACCCAGTACTTC
CASSLSVLETQYF
>few|.|TRBJ2-5|TRBV27
TGTGCCAGCAGTTCGACAGGCCGGCGGCCTTCGGAGACCCAGTACTTC
CASSSTGRRPSETQYF
>.|.|TRBJ2-1|TRBV20-1
TGCAGTGTATCTGGCGACAATGAGCAGTTCTTC
CSVSGDNEQFF
>.|.|TRBJ1-2|TRBV7-2
TGTGCCAGCAGCTTAGCTTGGGGAGGGGGCTACACCTTC
CASSLAWGGGYTF
>.|TRBD1|TRBJ1-2|TRBV7-9
TGTGCCAGCAGCGAAGGGGACAGGGGGTCCTACACCTTC
CASSEGDRGSYTF
>.|.|TRBJ1-1|TRBV20-1
TGCAGTGCTAGGAAGGACACTGAAGCTTTCTTT
CSARKDTEAFF
>.|.|TRBJ2-1|TRBV7-2
TGTGCCAGCCACAATTTCGGCGGGAACAATGAGCAGTTCTTC
CASHNFGGNNEQFF
>.|.|TRBJ1-1|TRBV5-6
TGTGCCAGCAGCCCCGGACAGCCACCCTTAAACACTGAAGCTTTCTTT
CASSPGQPPLNTEAFF
>.|.|TRBJ2-1|TRBV6-2/TRBV6-3
TGTGCCAGCACCGGAGGGGCGGTGTCCTACAATGAGCAGTTCTTC
CASTGGAVSYNEQFF
>.|.|TRBJ2-5|TRBV7-6
TGTGCCAGCAGCTCCGATCCGGAGACCCAGTACTTC
CASSSDPETQYF
>.|.|TRBJ2-1|TRBV7-2
TGTGCCAGCAGCTCCCGGGACAGGGCGGGGGGTGAGCAGTTCTTC
CASSSRDRAGGEQFF
>.|TRBD2|TRBJ2-3|TRBV6-1
TGTGCCAGCAGTGAAAACCCACCTAGCGGGAGTTGGACAGATACGCAGTATTTT
CASSENPPSGSWTDTQYF
>few|.|TRBJ1-3|TRBV6-5
TGTGCCAGCAGTTACTCGTTGCCCACAGGTCCAGGAAACACCATATATTTT
CASSYSLPTGPGNTIYF
>.|.|TRBJ2-5|TRBV19
TGTGCCAGTAGTTCCCCCCGGGACGGGCGGGAGACCCAGTACTTC
CASSSPRDGRETQYF
>.|.|TRBJ1-2|TRBV24-1
TGTGCCACCAGTCGACAGGAGCACTATGGCTACACCTTC
CATSRQEHYGYTF
>.|.|TRBJ2-2|TRBV27
TGTGCCAGCAGTTTATCGTTGGCAGGGGAGCTGTTTTTT
CASSLSLAGELFF
>.|TRBD1|TRBJ1-2|TRBV24-1
TGTGCCACCAGTGATCATGGGACAGGGGGCGACGACGATGGCTACACCTTC
CATSDHGTGGDDDGYTF
>few|.|TRBJ1-1|TRBV6-6
TGTGCCAGCAGTTACGGGGGTCAGCCGAACACTGAAGCTTTCTTT
CASSYGGQPNTEAFF
>.|.|TRBJ2-2|TRBV6-8
TGTGCCAGCAGTCCCGACCCTAAATCCGGGGAGCTGTTTTTT
CASSPDPKSGELFF
>few|.|TRBJ1-1|TRBV7-6
TGTGCCAGCAGCTCCTTCATGAACACTGAAGCTTTCTTT
CASSSFMNTEAFF
>few|TRBD2|TRBJ2-7|TRBV6-2/TRBV6-3
TGTGCCAGCAGAGACCCGGGACTAGGGCGCGAGCAGTACTTC
CASRDPGLGREQYF